This T cell receptor (beta chain) derives from a study of tumor-infiltrating lymphocytes in primary liver carcinoma listed by TCRdb under 2017. For context, the study as a whole: Between late 2015 and March 2016, 4 or 5 patients in China with histopathologically diagnosed primary liver carcinoma had surgical resection. TCRbeta repertoire sequencing, expression microarrays and whole-exome sequencing were combined in the study across five regions of each liver tumor, with adjacent normal tissue and blood also included. Samples yielded roughly 3.5 to 8 million productive TCRbeta reads; read depth did not differ significantly between tissue types. The five patients had tumors of stage T1-T3 N0M0, with maximum diameters ranging from 4.2 to 10 cm. Reproducibility between technical replicate repertoires was high, with correlation coefficients above 0.98 and mean shared-clone rates about 0.9. The five patients, three men and two women aged 30 to 69 years, had hepatocellular carcinoma (four) or combined HCC and intrahepatic cholangiocarcinoma (one). A total of about 35 specimens from 5 patients, comprising some 25 tumor regions, 5 adjacent noncancerous liver tissues and 5 peripheral blood samples, were covered by TCRbeta repertoire sequencing. Summary of the overall study and its limitations: A significantly larger repertoire fraction was made up by the top 250 clones in tumors than in blood (p = 0.039). Consistent with antigen-driven expansion, pairs of tumor regions showed higher repertoire overlap (mean around 36%) than either tumor-adjacent pairs (roughly 17%) or tumor-blood pairs (about 15%). Only the TCR beta chain was sequenced, so true repertoire diversity is likely underestimated because unpaired alpha chains were not captured. Because the samples were bulk and unsorted, CD4+ and CD8+ T cell repertoires could not be compared. Only five or six patients were included in the study, and the authors note that the findings should be validated in a larger study.

Starting from about 500 ng total RNA, TCRbeta-specific cDNA was produced by reverse transcription with a constant-region primer and ProtoScript II reverse transcriptase. Construction of the TCRbeta libraries relied on three nested rounds of multiplex PCR, following a slightly modified ARM-PCR procedure. The first two PCR rounds used multiplex TRBV1-TRBV30 forward primers with a Cbeta reverse primer, each for around 10 cycles. Sample barcodes and Illumina adapters were attached in a final 25-cycle PCR using Deep VentR polymerase. Before sequencing, amplicons between 200 and 500 bp were purified from gel using a QIAquick gel extraction kit. An Illumina HiSeq 2500 was used to sequence the TCRbeta amplicons with 250-bp paired-end reads. The authors' analysis ran thus. Trimmomatic v0.33 was used to quality-trim the reads, and FLASH v1.2.11 was used to merge paired reads so that full CDR3 sequences could be recovered. MiGEC v1.2.1b assigned V, D and J germline segments to the rearranged TCRbeta sequences. VDJtools v1.0.0 computed clonotype statistics and Shannon-Wiener diversity indices. Except for diversity analysis, only each sample's 250 most abundant clonotypes were used in subsequent analyses to reduce sampling bias. TCRdb applied fastp at Q25 and MiXCR to the public reads, then kept only in-frame beta chains. Identical CDR3 proteins give one entry, which carries the most common genes and DNA. What appears here as the V and J calls and clone size reflects TCRdb's work, not the paper's. A total of about 320,000 distinct CDR3 sequences appear in this sample, 50% to 60% of them only once. Of the sample, over 15% falls within the top ten clones.

This clonotype was seen only a few times. Its antigen is not yet known. Base qualities are not provided; no much larger clone lies one nucleotide away. TRIzol reagent was used to extract blood RNA from unsorted whole blood, while the DNeasy Blood & Tissue kit provided the germline DNA. Chronic HBV infection was present in the patients, and the patients were treatment-naive at sampling. Before surgery, approximately 3.8 milliliters of peripheral blood were collected into K2EDTA tubes. The junction shows trimming of 6 bases on V and 7 bases on J, and the gene matches do not reach 8 bases of it. CDR1 and CDR2, looked up from the germline V gene, are MDHEN and SYDVKM. The CDR3 spans 15 residues, from the cysteine through the phenylalanine. The sequence is cut down to CDR3 DNA, 45 bases in frame from base 1.

The chain was built from TRBV28 and TRBJ2-1; 11 middle bases align to TRBD1. The clonotype comes from a woman aged 30 to 39 with primary liver carcinoma and hepatitis B virus infection. The sequencing input was peripheral blood. The sequenced DNA is TGTGCCAGCAGGGTCGGGACAGGGGGATTAAATGAGCAGTTCTTC. Translation gives CASRVGTGGLNEQFF.